This T cell receptor (beta chain) derives from a study of cytomegalovirus exposure and HLA in healthy donors. Overall study findings and caveats: HLA restriction was apparent for most CMV-associated TCR beta chains in a later analysis. Later on, a genetic analysis was performed. It linked a missense variant in DCLRE1C with V- and J-gene trimming of TCR beta. Judged likely to be a sequencing artifact was a cluster of highly shared sequence variants. For presence/absence analyses, sequencing depth was assumed to be roughly uniform across donors.

Primers included in the PCR were 60 Vbeta and 13 Jbeta primers. Using immunoSEQ multiplex PCR, the repertoire was profiled, and TCRdb retains in-frame clones only, with some absent. The sample carries around 160,000 clones, 77% recorded once. Points on this clone: Its antigen is unknown.

Germline lookup yields CDR1 SGHTA and CDR2 FQGNSA. V gave up 1 base and J gave up 7 bases; unmatched junction bases: 8. The CDR3 is made up of 15 amino acids. Sequences were obtained from PBMCs. The sequence came from a woman aged 40 to 50 in good health and CMV-seropositive. The rearrangement links TRBV7-2 to TRBJ2-7, with 9 nucleotides matching TRBD1. The CDR3 reads CASSLEVTGGSEQYF. For the CDR3, the DNA is TGTGCCAGCAGCTTAGAGGTGACAGGGGGATCAGAGCAGTACTTC.